This T cell receptor (beta chain) was sequenced in a study of blood T cell repertoires in COVID-19. Study-wide background: Collection of acute and convalescent COVID-19 samples took place in the United States, Italy and Spain. T cells, B-cell-depleted T cells, or PBMCs supplied cDNA or gDNA.

In germline, CDR1 is SQVTM, CDR2 ANQGSEA. Trimming pared 7 bases from V and 5 bases from J, leaving 12 bases between. This CDR3 spans 12 amino acids. Original handling: Researchers report that nucleated cell counts were estimated from reference gene primer amplification. TCRdb's copy holds only in-frame clones and misses some; the assay was immunoSEQ multiplex PCR. The V and J calls and clone size were taken over from that table, and D and trimming were inferred from the DNA. Among 150,000 to 200,000 clones, around 79% were seen once, and the ten largest hold less than 7%. The source material was peripheral blood. The chain links TRBV29-1 to TRBJ1-5; tentative D call: TRBD1 (6 bases). The source is a woman in her forties with COVID-19, enrolled during active disease. CDR3 DNA sequence: TGCAGCGCGGGGGCGAGGGATCAGCCCCAGCATTTT. It codes for CSAGARDQPQHF.